These T cell receptor beta chains were read from a single sample in a study of cytomegalovirus exposure and HLA in healthy donors. Only in-frame clones appear in the TCRdb table, and some are missing; sequencing was by immunoSEQ multiplex PCR. This table lists around 53,000 clones. The sample consisted of PBMCs. These receptor sequences come from a woman under 40 in good health and CMV-seropositive. CDR3s include the opening cysteine and the closing phenylalanine or tryptophan. Fields, in order: CDR3 DNA, CDR3 protein, J gene, D gene, V gene. The D gene is left open where the match is weak.

DNA: TGTGCCAGTAGTACCACAGGGGGCTTCGGTCACGAGCAGTACTTC; CDR3: CASSTTGGFGHEQYF; J: TRBJ2-7; D: TRBD1; V: TRBV19
DNA: TGCGCCAGCAGCTTTATGTACAGCGGGAGTGGGGGAGAGCTGTTTTTT; CDR3: CASSFMYSGSGGELFF; J: TRBJ2-2; D: TRBD2; V: TRBV5-1
DNA: TGTGCCAGCGGGAGGGCAGGTATTAGCTATGGCTACACCTTC; CDR3: CASGRAGISYGYTF; J: TRBJ1-2; D: .; V: TRBV6-5
DNA: TGTGCCAGCAGCCTCGGCGGGAGCACTGAAGCTTTCTTT; CDR3: CASSLGGSTEAFF; J: TRBJ1-1; D: .; V: TRBV14
DNA: TGTGCCAGCAGCGCTCCGGGACTAGCGGGGTACAATGAGCAGTTCTTC; CDR3: CASSAPGLAGYNEQFF; J: TRBJ2-1; D: TRBD2; V: TRBV9
DNA: TGTGCCAGCAGCTTAGTCGCCTACTCCTACGAGCAGTACTTC; CDR3: CASSLVAYSYEQYF; J: TRBJ2-7; D: .; V: TRBV11-3
DNA: TGTGCCAGCAGCGACCGGGATCAGCCCCAGCATTTT; CDR3: CASSDRDQPQHF; J: TRBJ1-5; D: .; V: TRBV5-6
DNA: TGTGCCAGCAGCCCGCAGGTGGTTAACACTGAAGCTTTCTTT; CDR3: CASSPQVVNTEAFF; J: TRBJ1-1; D: .; V: TRBV7-6
DNA: TGCGCCAGCCGGGACTGGAATCAAGAGACCCAGTACTTC; CDR3: CASRDWNQETQYF; J: TRBJ2-5; D: .; V: TRBV5-1
DNA: TGTGCCAGCAGCTTGCCAGGGGGCAATGAGCAGTTCTTC; CDR3: CASSLPGGNEQFF; J: TRBJ2-1; D: TRBD1; V: TRBV5-6
DNA: TGCGCCAGCAGCCTACGGACAGCAGGATCACCCCTCCACTTT; CDR3: CASSLRTAGSPLHF; J: TRBJ1-6; D: .; V: TRBV5-1
DNA: TGTGCCAGTAGTATAGGATTGGACAGGGGGCATATGACTGAAGCTTTCTTT; CDR3: CASSIGLDRGHMTEAFF; J: TRBJ1-1; D: TRBD1; V: TRBV19
DNA: TGCGCCAGCAGCCAGTCGGACAGATTCAATGAGCAGTTCTTC; CDR3: CASSQSDRFNEQFF; J: TRBJ2-1; D: .; V: TRBV4-1
DNA: TGCGCCAGCAGCTTGAGCGTTCTAGCGGGTAGCCCCACAGATACGCAGTATTTT; CDR3: CASSLSVLAGSPTDTQYF; J: TRBJ2-3; D: TRBD2; V: TRBV5-1
DNA: TGTGCCAGTAGTACGGGGTCAGGGGACTACGAGCAGTACTTC; CDR3: CASSTGSGDYEQYF; J: TRBJ2-7; D: .; V: TRBV19
DNA: TGTGCCAGTAGTATAGAGGCCAACGCCTACGAGCAGTACTTC; CDR3: CASSIEANAYEQYF; J: TRBJ2-7; D: .; V: TRBV19
DNA: TGTGCCAGTAGTATACTCAGCGGTGAGCAGTTCTTC; CDR3: CASSILSGEQFF; J: TRBJ2-1; D: .; V: TRBV19
DNA: TGCGCCAGCAGCAGCCGGACAGGGGTCTACGAGCAGTACTTC; CDR3: CASSSRTGVYEQYF; J: TRBJ2-7; D: TRBD1; V: TRBV5-1
DNA: TGTGCCAGCTCACGGGGGGCGAACACCGGGGAGCTGTTTTTT; CDR3: CASSRGANTGELFF; J: TRBJ2-2; D: .; V: TRBV18
DNA: TGCAGTGCTTACCGAGTATCGCAGTATTTT; CDR3: CSAYRVSQYF; J: TRBJ2-3; D: .; V: TRBV20-1
DNA: TGTGCCAGCCGGGTCATTGGGTACTATGGCTACACCTTC; CDR3: CASRVIGYYGYTF; J: TRBJ1-2; D: .; V: TRBV6-6
DNA: TGTGCCAGCAGCCAAGTCGGAGAAGGTGAGCAGTTCTTC; CDR3: CASSQVGEGEQFF; J: TRBJ2-1; D: .; V: TRBV4-2
DNA: TGTGCCAGCGGGATGCGGGGGTACACAGATACGCAGTATTTT; CDR3: CASGMRGYTDTQYF; J: TRBJ2-3; D: TRBD2; V: TRBV27
DNA: TGTGCCAGCAGTCCGAGACTAGAGATCGGGGAGCTGTTTTTT; CDR3: CASSPRLEIGELFF; J: TRBJ2-2; D: .; V: TRBV6-5
DNA: TGCGCCAGCAGCCGAGGCCTAGCGGGAGGAAACGAGCAGTACTTC; CDR3: CASSRGLAGGNEQYF; J: TRBJ2-7; D: TRBD2; V: TRBV5-1
DNA: TGTGCCAGCAGCGTAGGGCAACAAGAGACCCAGTACTTC; CDR3: CASSVGQQETQYF; J: TRBJ2-5; D: .; V: TRBV9
DNA: TGTGCCAGCCAGCGGGACAGGCTTCACGAGCAGTACTTC; CDR3: CASQRDRLHEQYF; J: TRBJ2-7; D: .; V: TRBV14
DNA: TGTGCCAGCAGCCACCCAACGGGCGGCCCCAGGGCTGCCTACGAGCAGTACTTC; CDR3: CASSHPTGGPRAAYEQYF; J: TRBJ2-7; D: .; V: TRBV7-6
DNA: TGTGCCACCAGCAGAGATCCAGCGGGAGTGGCCAAAAACATTCAGTACTTC; CDR3: CATSRDPAGVAKNIQYF; J: TRBJ2-4; D: TRBD2; V: TRBV15
DNA: TGTGCCAGCGATCACCGGGGGGGAGGAGGAGAGACCCAGTACTTC; CDR3: CASDHRGGGGETQYF; J: TRBJ2-5; D: TRBD2; V: TRBV11-3
DNA: TGTGCCAGCAGCCTCGGGACAAACGAGCAGTACTTC; CDR3: CASSLGTNEQYF; J: TRBJ2-7; D: .; V: TRBV9
DNA: TGTGCCAGCAGTGTTTTCAACTTGAACACTGAAGCTTTCTTT; CDR3: CASSVFNLNTEAFF; J: TRBJ1-1; D: .; V: TRBV2
DNA: TGTGCCAGCAGTGGGGCGACAGGGATAGACACTGAAGCTTTCTTT; CDR3: CASSGATGIDTEAFF; J: TRBJ1-1; D: TRBD1; V: TRBV2
DNA: TGTGCCAGCAGCCTCCAGCGGGAGGGCCTTTACGAGCAGTACTTC; CDR3: CASSLQREGLYEQYF; J: TRBJ2-7; D: TRBD2; V: TRBV9
DNA: TGTGCCAGCAGCTTAGCGGGACAGACCTACAATGAGCAGTTCTTC; CDR3: CASSLAGQTYNEQFF; J: TRBJ2-1; D: TRBD1; V: TRBV7-9
DNA: TGTGCCAGCAGCCCCAGGGGCGGGGGGGCTAGCAATGAGCAGTTCTTC; CDR3: CASSPRGGGASNEQFF; J: TRBJ2-1; D: TRBD2; V: TRBV7-2
DNA: TGCGCCAGCAGCCAAGAGGGCAATTTTGAAAAACTGTTTTTT; CDR3: CASSQEGNFEKLFF; J: TRBJ1-4; D: .; V: TRBV4-1
DNA: TGCGCCAGCAGCCAAGGTGCAGGGGCTAACTATGGCTACACCTTC; CDR3: CASSQGAGANYGYTF; J: TRBJ1-2; D: .; V: TRBV4-1
DNA: TGTGCCAGCAGCTTGGCGTCTGGCTACACCTTC; CDR3: CASSLASGYTF; J: TRBJ1-2; D: .; V: TRBV5-4
DNA: TGTGCCAGCAGTGAGGGGCTTACCACAGCTCAGTACTTC; CDR3: CASSEGLTTAQYF; J: TRBJ2-7; D: .; V: TRBV6-1
DNA: TGTGCCGGGACAGGGTTGAACACTGAAGCTTTCTTT; CDR3: CAGTGLNTEAFF; J: TRBJ1-1; D: TRBD1; V: TRBV30
DNA: TGTGCCAGCAGCGGACCCGACAGCCAAGAGACCCAGTACTTC; CDR3: CASSGPDSQETQYF; J: TRBJ2-5; D: .; V: TRBV5-6
DNA: TGTGCCAGCAGTTACTTCGGGGGGTACGCTGAAGCTTTCTTT; CDR3: CASSYFGGYAEAFF; J: TRBJ1-1; D: .; V: TRBV6-6
DNA: TGTGCCAGCAGCTTCGGAGGTTCGAACACCGGGGAGCTGTTTTTT; CDR3: CASSFGGSNTGELFF; J: TRBJ2-2; D: .; V: TRBV7-2
DNA: TGTGCCAGCAGCGTAGACGGCAATGAGCAGTTCTTC; CDR3: CASSVDGNEQFF; J: TRBJ2-1; D: .; V: TRBV9
DNA: TGTGCCAGCAGTGACACCGGGACTACACATACCGGGGAGCTGTTTTTT; CDR3: CASSDTGTTHTGELFF; J: TRBJ2-2; D: TRBD2; V: TRBV6-1
DNA: TGTGCCAGCAGCGTCGACAGCCTCCGATCGTCGCCCCTCCACTTT; CDR3: CASSVDSLRSSPLHF; J: TRBJ1-6; D: .; V: TRBV5-4
DNA: TGTGCTAGCAGCCCGGGACAGGGGGGCACAGATACGCAGTATTTT; CDR3: CASSPGQGGTDTQYF; J: TRBJ2-3; D: TRBD1; V: TRBV7-7
DNA: TGTGCCAGCAGCCTAGGACTAGCGGGGGGTGTCACAGATACGCAGTATTTT; CDR3: CASSLGLAGGVTDTQYF; J: TRBJ2-3; D: TRBD2; V: TRBV7-2
DNA: TGTGCCAGCTCACCAGTCCGTGGAGTTGGAGATACGCAGTATTTT; CDR3: CASSPVRGVGDTQYF; J: TRBJ2-3; D: .; V: TRBV18
DNA: TGTGCCAGCAGTTTATCCCTAAGTTCACCCCTCCACTTT; CDR3: CASSLSLSSPLHF; J: TRBJ1-6; D: .; V: TRBV28
DNA: TGCGCCAGCAGCTTGGCGGGAGCGTTGCGGACAGGCCGCGGGGAGCTGTTTTTT; CDR3: CASSLAGALRTGRGELFF; J: TRBJ2-2; D: .; V: TRBV5-1
DNA: TGTGCCAGCAGCTTAGTGATGTCGTGGACTAGCGGAGAACATGCATCCTACGAGCAGTACTTC; CDR3: CASSLVMSWTSGEHASYEQYF; J: TRBJ2-7; D: TRBD2; V: TRBV7-8
DNA: TGTGCCAGCAGGGATTGGGACTTCACAGATACGCAGTATTTT; CDR3: CASRDWDFTDTQYF; J: TRBJ2-3; D: .; V: TRBV6-1
DNA: TGTGCCAGCAGGACTGTGTACCAAGAGACCCAGTACTTC; CDR3: CASRTVYQETQYF; J: TRBJ2-5; D: .; V: TRBV21-1
DNA: TGTGCCAGCTCACCACCGGTCCAGGGGGCTTCCTATGGCTACACCTTC; CDR3: CASSPPVQGASYGYTF; J: TRBJ1-2; D: TRBD1; V: TRBV18
DNA: TGCAGCGTTCTCCTCCCGGGACAACTGTCCTACGAGCAGTACTTC; CDR3: CSVLLPGQLSYEQYF; J: TRBJ2-7; D: .; V: TRBV29-1
DNA: TGTGCCAGCTCACCAACGGGACTAGCGGGAGGTGACGAGCAGTACTTC; CDR3: CASSPTGLAGGDEQYF; J: TRBJ2-7; D: TRBD2; V: TRBV18
DNA: TGTGCCAGCAGTTTGGACAGTCAGACCCAGTACTTC; CDR3: CASSLDSQTQYF; J: TRBJ2-5; D: .; V: TRBV28